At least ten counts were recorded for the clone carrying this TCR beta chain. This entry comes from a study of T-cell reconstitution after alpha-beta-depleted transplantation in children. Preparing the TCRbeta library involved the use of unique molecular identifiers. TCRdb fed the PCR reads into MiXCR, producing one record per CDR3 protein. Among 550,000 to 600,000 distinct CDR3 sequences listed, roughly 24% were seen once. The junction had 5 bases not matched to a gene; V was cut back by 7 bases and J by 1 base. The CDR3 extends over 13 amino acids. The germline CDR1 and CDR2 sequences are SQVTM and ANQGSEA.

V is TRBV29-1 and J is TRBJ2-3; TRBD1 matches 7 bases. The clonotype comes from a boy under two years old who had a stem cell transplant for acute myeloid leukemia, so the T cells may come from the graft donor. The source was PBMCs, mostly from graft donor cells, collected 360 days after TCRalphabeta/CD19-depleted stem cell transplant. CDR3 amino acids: CSARQGRTDTQYF. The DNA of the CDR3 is TGCAGCGCCAGACAGGGCCGCACAGATACGCAGTATTTT.